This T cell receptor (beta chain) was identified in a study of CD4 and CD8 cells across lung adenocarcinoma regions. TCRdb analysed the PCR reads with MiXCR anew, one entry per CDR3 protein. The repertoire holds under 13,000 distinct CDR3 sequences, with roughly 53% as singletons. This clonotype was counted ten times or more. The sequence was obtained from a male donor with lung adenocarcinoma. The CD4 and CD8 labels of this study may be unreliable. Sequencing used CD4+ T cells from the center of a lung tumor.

CDR3 DNA sequence: TGTGCCAGCAGTTATCAGGGGCGGACTAGCGGGGGGCCGCGTCCCATTGAATTCTACGAGCAGTACTTC. This sequence encodes CASSYQGRTSGGPRPIEFYEQYF. This rearrangement joins TRBV6-2 or TRBV6-3 to TRBJ2-5; 14 positions match TRBD2. The J call may be in error: the DNA end matches TRBJ2-7 better. Germline values: CDR1 MNHEY, CDR2 SVGEGT. CDR3 size: 23 residues.